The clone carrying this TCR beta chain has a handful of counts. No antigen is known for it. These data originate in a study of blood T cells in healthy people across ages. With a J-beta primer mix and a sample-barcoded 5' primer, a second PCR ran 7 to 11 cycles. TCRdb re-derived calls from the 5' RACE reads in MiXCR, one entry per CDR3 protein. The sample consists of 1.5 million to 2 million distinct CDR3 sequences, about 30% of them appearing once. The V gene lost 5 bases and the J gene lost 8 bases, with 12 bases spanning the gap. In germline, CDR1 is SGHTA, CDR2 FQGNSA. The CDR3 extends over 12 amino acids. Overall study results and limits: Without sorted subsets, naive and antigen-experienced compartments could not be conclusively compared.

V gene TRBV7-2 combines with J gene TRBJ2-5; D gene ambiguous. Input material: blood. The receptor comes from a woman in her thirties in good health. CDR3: CASSPRAQTQYF. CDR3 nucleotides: TGTGCCAGCAGCCCCCGGGCCCAAACCCAGTACTTC.